Presented here are 22 T cell receptor beta chains from one specimen sequenced in a study of CD8 T cells in ankylosing spondylitis. Study-level points and caveats: A motif in TCR beta, a set of fewer than ten highly homologous variants, appeared characteristic of ankylosing spondylitis blood.

These receptors have no identified antigens. TCRdb re-called the 5' RACE reads through MiXCR, storing one row per CDR3 protein. The table records about 700,000 distinct CDR3 sequences, 15% to 20% of them present only once. Sequenced: blood, either unsorted or a sorted T cell fraction (not recorded which). The receptors here all came from a male donor with ankylosing spondylitis.

V gene TRBV5-1 combines with J gene TRBJ1-1, with D unresolved. V lost 0 bases, J lost 1 base, and 10 bases lay in between. Germline assignment: CDR1 SGHRS and CDR2 YFSETQ. This CDR3 comprises 15 residues. Here the CDR3 reads CASSLVAASNTEAFF. In DNA form, the CDR3 reads TGCGCCAGCAGCTTGGTGGCGGCTTCGAACACTGAAGCTTTCTTT.

In its sample, this clonotype was seen a few times. This rearrangement joins TRBV12-3 or TRBV12-4 to TRBJ1-2, with a weak D call TRBD1 (5 bases). The CDR3 has 13 residues. Trimming pared 6 bases from V and 7 bases from J, leaving 15 bases between. In DNA, the CDR3 is TGTGCCAGCAGCGCCTCCGGGACGCTTGGCTACACCTTC. Residues: CASSASGTLGYTF.

The rearrangement links TRBV12-3 or TRBV12-4 to TRBJ1-1; 7 bases agree with TRBD1. The CDR3 has 14 residues. Trimming removed 4 bases from V and 4 bases from J; junction bases left unmatched: 6. The CDR3 coding sequence is TGTGCCAGCAGTTCGACAACAGGGGTCACTGAAGCTTTCTTT. Amino acids: CASSSTTGVTEAFF.

In DNA form, the CDR3 reads TGCGCCAGCAGCGCCCAGACGGGGATGAACACTGAAGCTTTCTTT. Translating it yields CASSAQTGMNTEAFF. This chain uses TRBV5-1 with TRBJ1-1, with unresolved D. The germline CDR1 and CDR2 sequences are SGHRS and YFSETQ. V was trimmed by 4 bases and J by 0 bases, leaving 13 bases between them. The CDR3 spans 15 residues.

This chain links TRBV12-3 or TRBV12-4 with TRBJ1-5, with D tentatively TRBD1 (5 bases). The V end was cut by 4 bases, the J end by 0 bases, with 16 bases between. CDR3 length: 17 amino acids. The CDR3 reads CASSSGRGLYSNQPQHF. The CDR3 coding sequence is TGTGCCAGCAGTTCCGGACGGGGGTTATATAGCAATCAGCCCCAGCATTTT.

The chain combines TRBV29-1 with TRBJ1-1; 7 bases agree with TRBD1. Germline assignment: CDR1 SQVTM and CDR2 ANQGSEA. J was trimmed by 4 bases and V by 5 bases; bases with no gene match: 10. The CDR3 spans 14 residues. CDR3 sequence (DNA): TGCAGCGTTAGAGGAAGGGGGCTGGCCACTGAAGCTTTCTTT. It specifies CSVRGRGLATEAFF.

There are a few counts of this clonotype. V gene TRBV12-3 or TRBV12-4 combines with J gene TRBJ2-1, with D perhaps TRBD2 (5 bases). Trimming shortened V by 6 bases and J by 4 bases, and 13 bases separated the two germline ends. This CDR3 comprises 14 residues. The CDR3 spells CASRRTGMYNEQFF. The CDR3, as DNA: TGTGCCAGCAGGAGGACGGGGATGTACAATGAGCAGTTCTTC.

The CDR3 nucleotides read TGCAGTGCTAGAGTAATAGACAGCGGGGATTACAATGAGCAGTTCTTC. Residues: CSARVIDSGDYNEQFF. The chain uses TRBV20-1 and TRBJ2-1; 7 bases are shared with TRBD2. The V gene's germline CDR1 is DFQATT and CDR2 SNEGSKA (reference sequence). The CDR3 is 16 amino acids. The junction had 10 bases not matched to a gene; V was cut back by 1 base and J by 4 bases.

The J gene is TRBJ1-6, the V gene TRBV7-8, with D perhaps TRBD1 (5 bases). Germline CDR1 SGHVS, CDR2 FQNEAQ. V lost 5 bases and J lost 6, with 17 bases in between. This CDR3 comprises 16 residues. CDR3 DNA sequence: TGTGCCAGCAGCCTGTACCCCGGGACGTCTAATTCACCCCTCCACTTT. It is translated as CASSLYPGTSNSPLHF.

The gene calls are TRBV6-1 and TRBJ1-1; D not resolved. CDR3 length: 13 amino acids. Germline CDR1 is MNHNS and CDR2 is SASEGT. The V end lost 10 bases, the J end lost 5 bases, and 17 bases lay between the germline ends. The CDR3 reads CATLPLIETEAFF. The CDR3 region has the DNA TGTGCCACTTTACCCTTGATTGAGACTGAAGCTTTCTTT.

The chain couples TRBV11-1 to TRBJ2-1; 10 positions agree with TRBD2. Germline CDR1 is SGHAT and CDR2 is FQDESV (reference sequence). The CDR3 is 21 amino acids. The ends lost 2 bases at V and 1 base at J; junction bases unmatched: 17. The CDR3 DNA is TGTGCCAGCAGCTTAATCTCCGGGACTAGCGAGACTAATCCTTCCTACAATGAGCAGTTCTTC. Protein sequence: CASSLISGTSETNPSYNEQFF.

This clonotype has more than one count but fewer than ten. The V call is TRBV4-1, the J call TRBJ1-5; unclear D gene. This CDR3 has 14 residues. Germline-derived CDR1 and CDR2 are MGHRA and YSYEKL. With 4 bases removed from V and 6 bases from J, the gap between germline ends came to 13 bases. For the CDR3, the DNA is TGCGCCAGCAGCCTAGCCCGGGGATTTCAGCCCCAGCATTTT. Protein product: CASSLARGFQPQHF.

This clonotype was seen more than once but under ten times. V usage is TRBV15 and J usage is TRBJ1-4, with D unclear. V was trimmed by 2 bases and J by 0 bases, leaving 10 bases between them. The CDR3 is made up of 16 amino acids. Germline CDR1 LNHNV, CDR2 YYDKDF (reference sequence). CDR3: CATSRSPWATNEKLFF. Written as DNA, the CDR3 is TGTGCCACCAGCAGAAGCCCATGGGCAACTAATGAAAAACTGTTTTTT.

This clonotype was observed a handful of times. J is TRBJ2-5 and V is TRBV3-1; a weak D match, TRBD2 (6 bases). The CDR3 sequence is 15 residues long. CDR1 and CDR2 (germline): LGHDT, YNNKEL (reference sequence). Trimming took off 1 base at V and 4 bases at J, with 13 bases between the two ends. This chain's CDR3 is CASSQGAGSRETQYF. Written as DNA, the CDR3 is TGTGCCAGCAGCCAAGGTGCGGGGTCGCGAGAGACCCAGTACTTC.

This chain connects TRBV15 to TRBJ2-7; 7 bases are shared with TRBD1. Germline V lookup: CDR1 LNHNV, CDR2 YYDKDF (reference sequence). The CDR3 runs to 15 residues. V trimming: 0 bases; J trimming: 6 bases; junction bases outside the gene matches: 8. The CDR3 region has the DNA TGTGCCACCAGCAGAGAAGGGGGCTCATCCCGCGAGCAGTACTTC. Its protein product is CATSREGGSSREQYF.

A few counts support this clonotype. The chain joins TRBV5-1 to TRBJ2-1; tentatively, D is TRBD2 (5 bases). The germline V gene encodes CDR1 SGHRS and CDR2 YFSETQ. This CDR3 spans 15 amino acids. V lost 0 bases and J lost 7, with 14 bases in between. CDR3 amino acids: CASSLGSGLVNEQFF. Written as DNA, the CDR3 is TGCGCCAGCAGCTTGGGATCGGGATTGGTAAATGAGCAGTTCTTC.

This chain links TRBV9 with TRBJ2-2, with 7 bases aligning to TRBD2. The CDR3 has 14 amino acids. The V and J ends lost 0 bases and 6 bases, in that order; junction bases with no gene match: 2. The V gene's germline CDR1 is SGDLS and CDR2 YYNGEE. The CDR3 here is CASSVGGGAGELFF. The CDR3 DNA sequence: TGTGCCAGCAGCGTAGGCGGGGGTGCCGGGGAGCTGTTTTTT.

This clonotype was picked up many times. This chain joins TRBV12-3 or TRBV12-4 and TRBJ2-7; TRBD1 matches at 9 bases. The CDR3 has 16 amino acids. The junction had 11 bases not matched to a gene; V was cut back by 5 bases and J by 3 bases. The CDR3: CASSTGTGLESYEQYF. The CDR3, as DNA: TGTGCCAGCAGTACCGGGACAGGGCTCGAGAGCTACGAGCAGTACTTC.

V and J are TRBV6-5 and TRBJ2-7; the match to TRBD1 covers 7 bases. Germline lookup yields CDR1 MNHEY and CDR2 SVGAGI. The ends lost 7 bases at V and 0 bases at J; junction bases unmatched: 6. This CDR3 region has 14 residues. CDR3 protein: CASKFTGASYEQYF. In nucleotides, the CDR3 is TGTGCCAGCAAGTTCACAGGGGCCTCCTACGAGCAGTACTTC.

This clonotype was observed a few times. The chain carries TRBV20-1 and TRBJ1-1, with D possibly TRBD1 on 5 matching bases. CDR3 length: 12 amino acids. The germline V and J ends were trimmed by 0 bases and 10 bases, with 12 bases remaining between them. Germline V gene lookup returns CDR1 DFQATT and CDR2 SNEGSKA (reference sequence). The CDR3 DNA is TGCAGTGCTAGAGAGGGGGAACGAGGAGCTTTCTTT. It specifies CSAREGERGAFF.

In its sample, this clonotype was seen many times. The chain combines TRBV7-9 with TRBJ2-4, with 8 bases lining up with TRBD1. The CDR3 has 15 amino acids. The germline gives CDR1 SEHNR, CDR2 FQNEAQ (reference sequence). Losses at the gene ends were 1 base for V and 5 bases for J; bases not matched to a gene: 4. CDR3 sequence (DNA): TGTGCCAGCAGCTTAGGCTCGACAGGGGAAAACATTCAGTACTTC. Protein sequence: CASSLGSTGENIQYF. Drawing the rest from reference TRBV7-9 and TRBJ2-4, the complete variable domain is DTGVSQNPRHKITKRGQNVTFRCDPISEHNRLYWYRQTLGQGPEFLTYFQNEAQLEKSRLLSDRFSAERPKGSFSTLEIQRTEQGDSAMYLCASSLGSTGENIQYFGAGTRLSVL.

This clonotype has at least ten counts. The chain carries TRBV28 and TRBJ2-7, with D perhaps TRBD1 or TRBD2 (5 bases each). V was cut by 0 bases and J by 7 bases, with 10 bases left in between. In germline, CDR1 is MDHEN, CDR2 SYDVKM. This CDR3 is 13 amino acids long. CDR3 nucleotide sequence: TGTGCCAGCAGTTTATGGGGGACGGGTGAGCAGTACTTC. Amino acid sequence: CASSLWGTGEQYF.